The 13 T cell receptor beta chains presented below share a single source sample, sequenced in a study of T cells in localized non-small cell lung cancer. Some clones are missing from TCRdb's copy, which holds only in-frame ones; the method was immunoSEQ multiplex PCR. Of about 40,000 clones in the sample, more than 85% were seen once. The sequencing used PBMCs, collected before any cancer treatment. All receptors derive from a woman aged 35-75 years with stage II lung adenocarcinoma.

This chain links TRBV28 with TRBJ1-4, with TRBD1 matching over 7 bases. CDR1 MDHEN and CDR2 SYDVKM come from the germline V gene. The ends lost 4 bases at V and 6 bases at J; junction bases unmatched: 5. This CDR3 comprises 14 residues. The chain's CDR3 is CASSSQGVDEKLFF. CDR3 in DNA: TGTGCCAGCAGTTCCCAGGGGGTCGATGAAAAACTGTTTTTT. The full variable domain, with the rest looked up from reference TRBV28 and TRBJ1-4, is DVKVTQSSRYLVKRTGEKVFLECVQDMDHENMFWYRQDPGLGLRLIYFSYDVKMKEKGDIPEGYSVSREKKERFSLILESASTNQTSMYLCASSSQGVDEKLFFGSGTQLSVL.

The gene calls are TRBV5-1 and TRBJ2-1, with 10 positions matching TRBD1. J lost 7 bases, V lost 3 bases, and 10 bases had no gene match. Looked up from germline, CDR1 is SGHRS and CDR2 is YFSETQ. The CDR3 runs 16 residues. The CDR3 nucleotides read TGCGCCAGCAGCTCCGAGGGACAGGGGATAAGGAATGAGCAGTTCTTC. Translating gives CASSSEGQGIRNEQFF.

V is TRBV4-1 and J is TRBJ2-3; D is ambiguous. CDR3 length: 14 amino acids. V was shortened by 0 bases and J by 9 bases, with 13 bases between the two germline ends. Looked up from germline, CDR1 is MGHRA and CDR2 is YSYEKL. The CDR3 DNA reads as TGCGCCAGCAGCCAAGAGGGCGTAAAGCAGACGCAGTATTTT. Its translation: CASSQEGVKQTQYF.

DNA of the CDR3: TGTGCCAGCAGCCTAGACAGGAGGTCAGAGACCCAGTACTTC. It is translated as CASSLDRRSETQYF. J is TRBJ2-5 and V is TRBV6-5; D is perhaps TRBD1 (6 bases). The CDR3 is made up of 14 amino acids. V dropped 6 bases and J dropped 4 bases, with 15 bases sitting between them. CDR1 and CDR2 (germline): MNHEY, SVGAGI.

The J gene is TRBJ2-3, the V gene TRBV5-1, with D unclear. This CDR3 is built from 12 residues. V lost 4 bases and J 2 bases, leaving 5 bases between the germline ends. Germline values: CDR1 SGHRS, CDR2 YFSETQ. CDR3 amino acids: CASSGNTDTQYF. In nucleotides, the CDR3 is TGCGCCAGCAGCGGCAACACAGATACGCAGTATTTT.

This chain connects TRBV28 to TRBJ2-3; 8 nucleotides align to TRBD2. Germline trimming cut 6 bases from V and 3 bases from J; bases unmatched to any gene: 5. Per germline, CDR1 MDHEN and CDR2 SYDVKM. The CDR3 extends over 14 amino acids. CDR3 protein: CASRKSGSTDTQYF. The CDR3 DNA follows: TGTGCCAGCAGGAAAAGCGGGAGTACAGATACGCAGTATTTT.

The CDR3, as DNA: TGCAGCGTTGAAGGGACAGCACTTAACACCGGGGAGCTGTTTTTT. Its translation is CSVEGTALNTGELFF. The rearrangement links TRBV29-1 to TRBJ2-2; possibly TRBD1 for D (6 bases). Deletions cut 1 base from V and 2 bases from J, with 11 bases between. The length of the CDR3 is 15 residues. Germline assignment: CDR1 SQVTM and CDR2 ANQGSEA.

The genes are TRBV18 and TRBJ2-3; 8 bases align to TRBD2. The CDR3 sequence is 16 residues long. CDR1 is KGHSH and CDR2 is LQKENI in the germline V gene. The V gene end was trimmed by 3 bases and the J gene end by 2 bases; junction bases not matched to a gene: 7. DNA of the CDR3: TGTGCCAGCTCACCCAAGCGCGGGGGGCTCACAGATACGCAGTATTTT. Translation gives CASSPKRGGLTDTQYF.

V gene TRBV14 combines with J gene TRBJ2-2; D gene uncertain. Germline CDR1 SGHDN, CDR2 FVKESK. CDR3 size: 18 residues. With 0 bases removed from V and 7 bases from J, the gap between germline ends came to 21 bases. The CDR3 coding sequence is TGTGCCAGCAGCCAAGAGTCTGAATTGTGGCTATGGAGCGGGGAGCTGTTTTTT. This encodes CASSQESELWLWSGELFF.

Note on this clone: As the CDR3 is not closed by the conserved phenylalanine or tryptophan, this likely results from a read error. The limits of the CDR3 on the DNA are not certain, so only TCRdb's listed CDR3 is given. V usage is TRBV6-1 and J usage is TRBJ2-3; the table's D gene call, TRBD1, was not cross checked with the DNA. Counting both end residues, the CDR3 totals 12 amino acids. Germline V gene lookup returns CDR1 MNHNS and CDR2 SASEGT. The CDR3 sequence is CASSELGALGGI.

The chain carries TRBV7-8 and TRBJ2-1; the match to TRBD2 covers 15 bases. The CDR3 runs to 15 residues. Germline V gene data show CDR1 as SGHVS and CDR2 as FQNEAQ. V gave up 5 bases and J gave up 8 bases; unmatched junction bases: 4. Here the CDR3 reads CASSPGTSGRYEQFF. The CDR3 coding sequence is TGTGCCAGCAGCCCCGGGACTAGCGGGAGGTATGAGCAGTTCTTC.

This clone has a single count. The chain joins TRBV27 to TRBJ2-7; tentatively, D is TRBD1 or TRBD2 (5 bases each). The CDR3 contains 15 residues. V lost 3 bases, J lost 0 bases, and 12 bases lay in between. The germline CDR1 and CDR2 sequences are MNHEY and SMNVEV (reference sequence). The CDR3 DNA reads as TGTGCCAGCAGTTTCGGGGCAGGGAGCTCCTACGAGCAGTACTTC. Translating gives CASSFGAGSSYEQYF.

This rearrangement joins TRBV6-5 to TRBJ2-7; perhaps TRBD2 as D (7 bases). Germline loops: CDR1 MNHEY, CDR2 SVGAGI. The germline V and J ends were trimmed by 4 bases and 5 bases, with 15 bases remaining between them. The length of the CDR3 is 14 residues. CDR3 coding DNA: TGTGCCAGCAGTTCCCCCGGGCGGGGGCACGAGCAGTACTTC. Protein product: CASSSPGRGHEQYF.